The rows below give T cell receptor beta chains drawn from one sample of a study of Tregs in tolerant kidney transplant recipients. Using immunoSEQ multiplex PCR, the repertoire was profiled, and TCRdb retains in-frame clones only, with some absent. The sample has about 240,000 clones, 80% to 85% seen once. Sequenced sample: CD4+ T cells from blood. All receptors derive from a human donor in good health. Both conserved end residues are part of each CDR3. The D gene is left open where the match is weak. The listing skips clone size in some rows; elsewhere it reads once, few, many or a size class.

V gene	J gene	clone size	D gene	CDR3 protein	CDR3 DNA
TRBV6-1	TRBJ1-5	-	TRBD1	CASRKRGRKQPQHF	TGTGCCAGCAGAAAAAGGGGGCGCAAGCAGCCCCAGCATTTT
TRBV5-1	TRBJ2-1	-	TRBD1	CASSPGTGAYNEQFF	TGCGCCAGCAGTCCCGGGACAGGGGCCTACAATGAGCAGTTCTTC
TRBV5-5	TRBJ2-2	-	-	CASSLRGGPGGELFF	TGTGCCAGCAGCTTGAGGGGGGGCCCCGGCGGGGAGCTGTTTTTT
TRBV5-1	TRBJ1-1	-	-	CASSYAGGAVRAEAFF	TGCGCCAGCAGCTACGCGGGGGGCGCGGTGAGGGCTGAAGCTTTCTTT
TRBV29-1	TRBJ1-2	-	TRBD1	CSAVTGGGYTF	TGCAGCGCCGTGACAGGGGGTGGCTACACCTTC
TRBV6-6	TRBJ1-1	-	-	CASSFRGSEAFF	TGTGCCAGCAGCTTTAGGGGTAGTGAAGCTTTCTTT
TRBV7-8	TRBJ2-7	-	TRBD2	CASSLNIASGGSYEQYF	TGTGCCAGCAGCTTAAATATCGCTAGCGGGGGATCCTACGAGCAGTACTTC
TRBV7-9	TRBJ1-1	-	-	CASSTKTENTEAFF	TGTGCCAGCAGCACCAAGACAGAGAACACTGAAGCTTTCTTT
TRBV5-1	TRBJ1-2	-	-	CASSLDGGPGYTF	TGCGCCAGCAGCTTGGATGGGGGCCCAGGCTACACCTTC
TRBV5-1	TRBJ1-2	few	TRBD1	CASSLGQGSPEYGYTF	TGCGCCAGCAGCTTGGGACAGGGTTCCCCTGAATATGGCTACACCTTC
TRBV7-8	TRBJ2-5	-	TRBD1	CASSRDRGETQYF	TGTGCCAGCAGCCGGGACAGAGGGGAGACCCAGTACTTC
TRBV27	TRBJ2-1	-	-	CASSSSPRSVLYNEQFF	TGTGCCAGCAGTTCTTCACCGAGGTCGGTCCTTTACAATGAGCAGTTCTTC
TRBV7-2	TRBJ2-1	-	-	CASSFGGVSYNEQFF	TGTGCCAGCAGCTTTGGTGGGGTGTCCTACAATGAGCAGTTCTTC
TRBV10-2	TRBJ1-1	once	-	CASSLDTQYGEAFF	TGCGCCAGCAGTCTCGACACCCAGTACGGTGAAGCTTTCTTT
TRBV6-4	TRBJ2-1	-	-	CAGGLSVDNEQFF	TGTGCCGGCGGACTAAGCGTCGACAATGAGCAGTTCTTC
TRBV12-5	TRBJ2-3	-	-	CASGLDPLDTQYF	TGTGCTAGTGGTTTGGACCCTCTCGATACGCAGTATTTT
TRBV18	TRBJ1-4	-	TRBD1	CASSLGQAATNEKLFF	TGTGCCAGCTCACTGGGACAGGCCGCAACTAATGAAAAACTGTTTTTT
TRBV18	TRBJ2-2	-	TRBD2	CASSWSAGGRTGELFF	TGTGCCAGCTCTTGGTCAGCGGGAGGCCGTACCGGGGAGCTGTTTTTT
TRBV6-1	TRBJ2-7	-	TRBD1	CASSRTGGFDEQYF	TGTGCCAGCAGCCGGACAGGGGGCTTTGACGAGCAGTACTTC
TRBV30	TRBJ2-2	-	-	CAWNGAGNTGELFF	TGTGCCTGGAATGGGGCAGGAAACACCGGGGAGCTGTTTTTT
TRBV27	TRBJ1-1	-	TRBD1	CASSSPQGARDTEAFF	TGTGCCAGCAGTTCCCCGCAGGGGGCGAGGGACACTGAAGCTTTCTTT
TRBV5-1	TRBJ2-2	-	-	CASSPLDPRTTGELFF	TGCGCCAGCAGCCCCCTCGACCCGCGGACCACCGGGGAGCTGTTTTTT
TRBV1	TRBJ2-1	once	-	CTSSQETASGGPYYNEQFF	TGCACCAGCAGCCAAGAAACAGCCAGCGGGGGACCCTACTACAATGAGCAGTTCTTC
TRBV5-1	TRBJ2-7	-	TRBD1	CASRWTGADEQYF	TGCGCCAGCAGATGGACAGGGGCGGACGAGCAGTACTTC
TRBV6-5	TRBJ1-1	-	-	CASSWVPRTFSEAFF	TGTGCCAGCAGTTGGGTGCCACGGACCTTCTCTGAAGCTTTCTTT
TRBV18	TRBJ1-2	once	-	CASSQDSFYGYTF	TGTGCCAGCTCACAGGACAGTTTCTATGGCTACACCTTC
TRBV5-4	TRBJ1-6	-	TRBD1	CASSLGDRIVANSPLHF	TGTGCCAGCAGCTTGGGGGACAGAATTGTCGCTAATTCACCCCTCCACTTT
TRBV7-2	TRBJ1-1	-	TRBD1	CASSRSGMTGEVLNTEAFF	TGTGCCAGCAGCCGCTCGGGCATGACAGGGGAGGTCCTGAACACTGAAGCTTTCTTT
TRBV2	TRBJ2-3	-	-	CASRQRGVSTDTQYF	TGTGCCAGCAGACAGAGGGGAGTCAGCACAGATACGCAGTATTTT
TRBV6-4	TRBJ2-6	-	-	CASKVSGANVLTF	TGTGCCAGTAAAGTCTCTGGGGCCAACGTCCTGACTTTC
TRBV12-2	TRBJ1-1	-	-	CASRIETVVDTEAFF	TGTGCAAGTCGCATCGAAACAGTGGTGGACACTGAAGCTTTCTTT
TRBV18	TRBJ2-7	-	TRBD2	CASSPGAGVSYEQYF	TGTGCCAGCTCACCAGGGGCGGGGGTCTCCTACGAGCAGTACTTC
TRBV7-9	TRBJ1-1	-	-	CASSLLGDTEAFF	TGTGCCAGCAGCTTGCTCGGGGACACTGAAGCTTTCTTT
TRBV5-4	TRBJ1-6	once	TRBD1	CASSTGDRAPLHF	TGTGCCAGCAGCACGGGGGACAGGGCACCCCTCCACTTT
TRBV6-6	TRBJ2-7	once	-	CASSSSRGTQTRQYF	TGTGCCAGCAGTTCCTCCCGTGGAACTCAAACCCGGCAGTACTTC
TRBV5-6	TRBJ1-2	-	-	CASSLARRIYGYTF	TGTGCCAGCAGCTTGGCCCGGCGCATCTATGGCTACACCTTC
TRBV19	TRBJ2-7	few	TRBD1	CASSILGRGYEQYF	TGTGCCAGTAGTATATTGGGCAGGGGGTACGAGCAGTACTTC
TRBV5-1	TRBJ2-4	once	-	CASSLGNGVAKNIQYF	TGCGCCAGCAGCTTGGGTAACGGGGTCGCCAAAAACATTCAGTACTTC
TRBV6-5	TRBJ1-5	-	-	CASRPFGGKTQHF	TGTGCCAGCAGACCCTTCGGAGGGAAGACCCAGCATTTT
TRBV14	TRBJ1-1	-	-	CASSYSYTEAFF	TGTGCCAGCAGCTATTCCTACACTGAAGCTTTCTTT
TRBV5-6	TRBJ2-1	-	TRBD1	CASSPGVGTGYEQFF	TGTGCCAGCAGCCCGGGGGTGGGGACAGGCTATGAGCAGTTCTTC
TRBV19	TRBJ2-5	-	TRBD2	CASSLPQGLAGEETQYF	TGTGCCAGTAGTCTCCCCCAGGGACTAGCGGGAGAAGAGACCCAGTACTTC
TRBV5-1	TRBJ1-1	once	-	CASSSGMYRTEAFF	TGCGCCAGCAGCTCGGGAATGTATCGGACTGAAGCTTTCTTT
TRBV4-2	TRBJ2-1	once	TRBD2	CASSQDSSGNRRLYNEQFF	TGTGCCAGCAGCCAAGATTCTAGCGGGAACAGGCGACTCTACAATGAGCAGTTCTTC
TRBV6-1	TRBJ2-5	-	-	CASSEGFRGGGETQYF	TGTGCCAGCAGTGAGGGTTTCCGTGGCGGAGGAGAGACCCAGTACTTC
TRBV6-5	TRBJ2-7	few	TRBD2	CASSYSTSSEQYF	TGTGCCAGCAGTTACTCGACTAGCAGCGAGCAGTACTTC
TRBV5-1	TRBJ2-1	-	TRBD2	CASSLLAGVSNEQFF	TGCGCCAGCAGCTTACTAGCGGGAGTTTCCAATGAGCAGTTCTTC
TRBV7-9	TRBJ1-2	-	TRBD1	CASSLPRTGDYGYTF	TGTGCCAGCAGCCTTCCCAGGACAGGCGACTATGGCTACACCTTC
TRBV5-1	TRBJ2-1	-	-	CASSLVWSDPYNEQFF	TGCGCCAGCAGCTTGGTTTGGTCGGACCCCTACAATGAGCAGTTCTTC
TRBV5-1	TRBJ2-3	-	TRBD2	CASSALAGGPDTQYF	TGCGCCAGCAGCGCACTAGCGGGGGGGCCAGATACGCAGTATTTT
TRBV9	TRBJ1-1	-	-	CASSPLRDPEAFF	TGTGCCAGCAGCCCTCTCCGGGACCCCGAAGCTTTCTTT
TRBV2	TRBJ1-2	-	-	CASRGEGTSYGYTF	TGTGCCAGCAGGGGGGAAGGGACTAGCTATGGCTACACCTTC
TRBV19	TRBJ1-2	-	-	CASIKEGGISLDGYTF	TGTGCCAGTATCAAAGAGGGAGGGATCTCTCTCGATGGCTACACCTTC
TRBV6-1	TRBJ1-1	-	TRBD1	CASSSGTGEAFF	TGTGCCAGCAGTTCCGGGACAGGGGAAGCTTTCTTT